The rows below give T cell receptor beta chains drawn from one sample of a study of blood T cell repertoires in COVID-19. Data came from immunoSEQ multiplex PCR; TCRdb stores just in-frame clones and leaves some out. Counted here are about 81,000 clones, approximately 89% occurring once; the ten biggest clones make up around 12%. Sequencing was carried out using peripheral blood. These receptors came from a man aged 70-80 years with active or convalescent COVID-19. Each CDR3 is given with its conserved first and last residue.

TRBV6-5	TRBJ1-2	CASSPGFGYGYTF
TRBV7-6	TRBJ2-1	CASSLGTSSFNEQFF
TRBV3-1/TRBV3-2	TRBJ2-1	CASSQLAGEDEQFF
TRBV6-2/TRBV6-3	TRBJ2-1	CASSYESGRGDNEQFF
TRBV5-1	TRBJ2-5	CASGDRVQETQYF
TRBV30	TRBJ1-6	CAWSGTPRGNSPLHF
TRBV10-3	TRBJ1-2	CAIKGQGAALNAF
TRBV5-1	TRBJ1-3	CASSLGGGENTIYF
TRBV27	TRBJ2-7	CASSLGTGVWEQYF
TRBV9	TRBJ1-6	CASSADRTGLGSYNSPLHF
TRBV3-1/TRBV3-2	TRBJ2-3	CASSRWDRLTDTQYF
TRBV3-1/TRBV3-2	TRBJ1-2	CASSQDFFGRRGTNYGYTF
TRBV2	TRBJ2-4	CASSSQGARGIQYF